These T cell receptor beta chains were read from a single sample in a study of cytomegalovirus exposure and HLA in healthy donors. Only in-frame clones appear in the TCRdb table, and some are missing; sequencing was by immunoSEQ multiplex PCR. The table has fewer than 90,000 clones, almost 97% seen once; the top ten hold about 1.5%. The sequenced sample was PBMCs. All receptors come from a man younger than 35 in good health and CMV-seropositive. The CDR3 runs from the conserved cysteine through the conserved F or W. Each record gives: D gene, clone size, J gene, V gene, CDR3 protein, CDR3 DNA. A D gene is named only where the DNA matches it firmly. Clone size appears in some rows only: once, few, many, or a class for an expanded clone.

d_gene: NA; abundance: NA; j_gene: TRBJ2-7; v_gene: TRBV5-6; CDR3aa: CASSLVAEQYF; CDR3nt: TGTGCCAGCAGCTTGGTTGCGGAGCAGTACTTC
d_gene: TRBD2; abundance: NA; j_gene: TRBJ2-2; v_gene: TRBV7-9; CDR3aa: CASTRTSDTGELFF; CDR3nt: TGTGCCAGCACCCGGACTAGCGACACCGGGGAGCTGTTTTTT
d_gene: NA; abundance: NA; j_gene: TRBJ2-3; v_gene: TRBV5-1; CDR3aa: CASSLAQSYTDTQYF; CDR3nt: TGCGCCAGCAGCTTGGCGCAATCCTACACAGATACGCAGTATTTT
d_gene: TRBD1; abundance: NA; j_gene: TRBJ2-5; v_gene: TRBV19; CDR3aa: CASSLAGTAVETQYF; CDR3nt: TGTGCCAGTAGTTTAGCCGGGACAGCCGTAGAGACCCAGTACTTC
d_gene: NA; abundance: NA; j_gene: TRBJ2-1; v_gene: TRBV27; CDR3aa: CASSPIAPDSYNEQFF; CDR3nt: TGTGCCAGCAGTCCGATAGCGCCTGACTCCTACAATGAGCAGTTCTTC
d_gene: NA; abundance: NA; j_gene: TRBJ1-3; v_gene: TRBV27; CDR3aa: CASSRKGGVFSGNTIYF; CDR3nt: TGTGCCAGCAGTCGGAAGGGGGGGGTCTTCTCTGGAAACACCATATATTTT
d_gene: NA; abundance: NA; j_gene: TRBJ1-1; v_gene: TRBV27; CDR3aa: CASSSTGSGTEAFF; CDR3nt: TGTGCCAGCAGTTCCACAGGGTCGGGCACTGAAGCTTTCTTT
d_gene: TRBD2; abundance: few; j_gene: TRBJ2-7; v_gene: TRBV30; CDR3aa: CAWSLPGLAGREQYF; CDR3nt: TGTGCCTGGAGCTTACCGGGACTAGCGGGTCGAGAGCAGTACTTC
d_gene: TRBD2; abundance: NA; j_gene: TRBJ2-1; v_gene: TRBV11-3; CDR3aa: CASSLGLAAWDEQFF; CDR3nt: TGTGCCAGCAGCCTTGGACTAGCGGCTTGGGATGAGCAGTTCTTC
d_gene: NA; abundance: NA; j_gene: TRBJ1-1; v_gene: TRBV6-5; CDR3aa: CASRRSSTTEAFF; CDR3nt: TGTGCCAGCAGGAGATCTTCCACCACTGAAGCTTTCTTT
d_gene: NA; abundance: NA; j_gene: TRBJ1-4; v_gene: TRBV21-1; CDR3aa: CASTTSGGTNEKLFF; CDR3nt: TGTGCCAGCACCACATCAGGGGGAACTAATGAAAAACTGTTTTTT
d_gene: TRBD1; abundance: NA; j_gene: TRBJ2-7; v_gene: TRBV7-2; CDR3aa: CASSEGQLYEQYF; CDR3nt: TGTGCCAGCAGCGAGGGACAGCTCTACGAGCAGTACTTC
d_gene: TRBD1; abundance: NA; j_gene: TRBJ1-1; v_gene: TRBV2; CDR3aa: CATTGVQAEAFF; CDR3nt: TGTGCCACTACAGGGGTACAGGCTGAAGCTTTCTTT
d_gene: NA; abundance: NA; j_gene: TRBJ2-1; v_gene: TRBV7-9; CDR3aa: CASSTPTRDEQFF; CDR3nt: TGTGCCAGCAGCACCCCGACTAGGGATGAGCAGTTCTTC
d_gene: NA; abundance: NA; j_gene: TRBJ2-7; v_gene: TRBV10-3; CDR3aa: CAIRPTLEGSYEQYF; CDR3nt: TGTGCCATCAGACCCACATTGGAGGGATCCTACGAGCAGTACTTC
d_gene: TRBD1; abundance: few; j_gene: TRBJ2-7; v_gene: TRBV27; CDR3aa: CASIGETGGSYEQYF; CDR3nt: TGTGCCAGCATTGGTGAGACAGGGGGTTCCTACGAGCAGTACTTC
d_gene: TRBD2; abundance: NA; j_gene: TRBJ2-1; v_gene: TRBV27; CDR3aa: CASSFGSREAYNEQFF; CDR3nt: TGTGCCAGCAGTTTCGGGTCGCGGGAGGCCTACAATGAGCAGTTCTTC